These 19 T cell receptor beta chains were all obtained from the same sample, sequenced in a study of identical twins. TCRdb fed the 5' RACE reads into MiXCR, producing one record per CDR3 protein. There are 1.5 million to 2 million distinct CDR3 sequences in the sample; about 32% occur only once, and around 0.3% lies in the top ten. The sample taken for sequencing was cord blood. The receptor set was obtained from a newborn girl in good health.

Concerning this clonotype: This may stem from a read error, because a much larger clone lies one nucleotide away. The rearrangement uses TRBV24-1 and TRBJ2-1; D uncertain. The end of the DNA aligns better with TRBJ2-7, so the J call may be wrong. The CDR3 has 13 residues. Germline assignment: CDR1 KGHDR and CDR2 SFDVKD. CDR3 sequence reads: CATSESSYNEQYF. As DNA, the CDR3 is TGTGCCACCAGTGAGAGCTCCTACAATGAGCAGTACTTC.

This clonotype was counted only a few times. V usage is TRBV7-8 and J usage is TRBJ2-3, with TRBD2 as a possible D gene (5 bases). Germline CDR1 and CDR2: SGHVS and FQNEAQ. Trimming pared 1 base from V and 2 bases from J, leaving 13 bases between. This CDR3 contains 16 residues. In nucleotides, the CDR3 is TGTGCCAGCAGCTTAGGGAGGCACTCCTCCACAGATACGCAGTATTTT. This codes for CASSLGRHSSTDTQYF.

The chain employs TRBV7-6 and TRBJ2-1; the D is unclear. The J call may be wrong; the DNA end is better matched by TRBJ2-7. CDR1 is SGHVS, CDR2 FNYEAQ, per germline. This CDR3 comprises 14 residues. CDR3 region: CASNDGRSYNEQYF. CDR3 coding DNA: TGTGCCAGCAATGACGGCCGCTCCTACAATGAGCAGTACTTC.

This clonotype has just a few counts. The V call is TRBV12-3 or TRBV12-4, the J call TRBJ1-1; D unresolved. This CDR3 has 14 amino acids. Trimming took 3 bases from V and 2 from J, leaving 10 bases between them. For the CDR3, the DNA is TGTGCCAGCAGTTTCCCTGGCCGTAACACTGAAGCTTTCTTT. Amino acids: CASSFPGRNTEAFF.

This chain connects TRBV3-1 to TRBJ1-2; D uncertain. This CDR3 region has 14 residues. The germline V gene has CDR1 LGHDT and CDR2 YNNKEL (reference sequence). V lost 4 bases to trimming and J lost 4 bases, with 13 bases between them. CDR3 nucleotide sequence: TGTGCCAGCAGCCCTTCCGGGAACCTCTATGGCTACACCTTC. This codes for CASSPSGNLYGYTF.

The chain links TRBV12-3 or TRBV12-4 to TRBJ2-7, with D maybe TRBD2 (6 bases). V lost 6 bases to trimming and J lost 2 bases, with 17 bases between them. The CDR3 is 15 amino acids. CDR3 loop: CASRPSGEGAYEQYF. DNA for the CDR3: TGTGCCAGCAGACCCTCGGGAGAAGGGGCCTACGAGCAGTACTTC.

This clonotype was detected only a few times. The J gene is TRBJ1-1, the V gene TRBV6-6, with 7 bases fitting TRBD1. The germline V gene has CDR1 MNHNY and CDR2 SVGAGI (reference sequence). The CDR3 is 15 amino acids. Trimming at V came to 6 bases and at J to 10 bases, leaving 17 bases not matched to a gene. This chain's CDR3 is CASSPTGQVVLGAFF. In nucleotides, the CDR3 is TGTGCCAGCAGCCCCACCGGACAGGTAGTTCTGGGAGCTTTCTTT.

The rearrangement joins TRBV2 to TRBJ2-6, with a weak D call TRBD2 (6 bases). V gave up 4 bases and J gave up 3 bases, with 10 bases separating them. CDR1 SNHLY and CDR2 FYNNEI come from the germline V gene. This CDR3 spans 15 amino acids. CDR3 amino acids: CASSVSGVGANVLTF. The CDR3, as DNA: TGTGCCAGCAGTGTATCGGGGGTTGGGGCCAACGTCCTGACTTTC.

The chain combines TRBV14 with TRBJ1-4, with D perhaps matching TRBD1 (6 bases). The V gene lost 0 bases and the J gene lost 2 bases, with 13 bases spanning the gap. This CDR3 spans 17 amino acids. CDR1 is SGHDN and CDR2 is FVKESK in the germline V gene. The CDR3 protein is CASSQDLRGATNEKLFF. DNA of the CDR3: TGTGCCAGCAGCCAAGATCTTCGGGGGGCGACTAATGAAAAACTGTTTTTT.

This sequence joins TRBV5-6 and TRBJ2-7; maybe TRBD2 (6 bases). CDR1 and CDR2 (germline): SGHDT, YYEEEE. The V end was cut by 2 bases, the J end by 5 bases, with 11 bases between. CDR3 size: 13 residues. The CDR3 DNA is TGTGCCAGCAGCTTTCGACTAGTAGACGAGCAGTACTTC. Amino acids: CASSFRLVDEQYF.

The chain employs TRBV11-2 and TRBJ2-4; perhaps TRBD2 as D (5 bases). The CDR3 consists of 17 residues. The germline V gene has CDR1 SGHAT and CDR2 FQNNGV. Trimming pared 6 bases from V and 7 bases from J, leaving 25 bases between. This CDR3 is CASRPLPREGRSNIQYF. The CDR3, as DNA: TGTGCCAGCAGGCCTTTGCCTCGTGAGGGCAGGTCGAACATTCAGTACTTC.

There are a few counts of this clonotype. V and J are TRBV27 and TRBJ2-4, with 8 bases lining up with TRBD1. The CDR3 runs 17 residues. The V segment lost 0 bases and the J segment 1 base; nucleotides outside the gene matches: 5. Germline-derived CDR1 and CDR2 are MNHEY and SMNVEV (reference sequence). The CDR3 protein is CASSLSWRQGAKNIQYF. The CDR3 DNA sequence: TGTGCCAGCAGTTTATCCTGGAGACAGGGGGCCAAAAACATTCAGTACTTC.

This chain uses TRBV28 with TRBJ2-4, with D hard to call. From germline, CDR1 is MDHEN and CDR2 SYDVKM. This CDR3 region has 13 residues. Trimming took off 7 bases at V and 6 bases at J, with 13 bases between the two ends. As DNA, the CDR3 is TGTGCCAGCATGGTAGTGCAAGGAAACATTCAGTACTTC. It is translated as CASMVVQGNIQYF.

The table lists this clonotype with a few counts. The genes are TRBV3-1 and TRBJ2-1; no reliable D call. There are 13 residues in the CDR3. Germline-derived CDR1 and CDR2 are LGHDT and YNNKEL (reference sequence). Trimming took 0 bases from V and 10 from J, leaving 10 bases between them. CDR3 DNA: TGTGCCAGCAGCCAAGATCCGTTTGCGGAGCAGTTCTTC. It specifies CASSQDPFAEQFF.

This chain links TRBV6-6 with TRBJ2-1, with 7 bases aligning to TRBD2. CDR1 is MNHNY and CDR2 is SVGAGI in the germline V gene (reference sequence). The ends lost 2 bases at V and 4 bases at J; junction bases unmatched: 11. This CDR3 is 17 amino acids long. The CDR3 sequence: CASSYGRGLSPYNEQFF. The DNA of the CDR3 is TGTGCCAGCAGTTACGGGAGGGGCCTCTCACCTTACAATGAGCAGTTCTTC.

The table lists this clonotype with many counts. The chain carries TRBV5-1 and TRBJ2-3; 8 bases agree with TRBD1. Germline V gene lookup returns CDR1 SGHRS and CDR2 YFSETQ. The CDR3 length is 13 residues. V lost 6 bases, J lost 7 bases, and 7 bases stayed unmatched. CDR3 protein: CASTRTGLNTQYF. The CDR3 nucleotides are TGCGCCAGCACCCGGACAGGGTTGAATACGCAGTATTTT.

Comments on this clonotype: This likely reflects a read error, since a far larger clone is one base away. V usage is TRBV7-2 and J usage is TRBJ2-3; D is possibly TRBD2 (5 bases). The V gene's germline CDR1 is SGHTA and CDR2 FQGNSA. This CDR3 is 14 amino acids long. The CDR3 sequence is CASSLAASTATQYF. The CDR3 DNA is TGTGCCAGCAGCTTAGCGGCTAGCACAGCTACGCAGTATTTT.

This clonotype was recorded at least ten times. V and J are TRBV10-3 and TRBJ2-7, with TRBD2 identical over 12 bases. Unmatched junction bases numbered 8, after V lost 3 bases and J lost 2 bases. Germline CDR1 reads ENHRY; CDR2 reads SYGVKD. The CDR3 length is 17 residues. This chain's CDR3 is CAISDPGLAGSPYEQYF. In DNA, the CDR3 is TGTGCCATCAGTGATCCCGGACTAGCGGGATCTCCCTACGAGCAGTACTTC.

Remarks on this clonotype: One end of the junction fails to match germline, which may point to a read error. The chain has TRBV3-1 and TRBJ2-7, with 10 positions matching TRBD1. There are 18 residues in the CDR3. CDR1 is LGHDT and CDR2 is YNNKEL in the germline V gene (reference sequence). This CDR3 reads CASSQVVWPGQGFYERYF. The DNA of the CDR3 is TGTGCCAGCAGCCAAGTGGTTTGGCCGGGACAGGGGTTTTACGAGCGGTACTTC.